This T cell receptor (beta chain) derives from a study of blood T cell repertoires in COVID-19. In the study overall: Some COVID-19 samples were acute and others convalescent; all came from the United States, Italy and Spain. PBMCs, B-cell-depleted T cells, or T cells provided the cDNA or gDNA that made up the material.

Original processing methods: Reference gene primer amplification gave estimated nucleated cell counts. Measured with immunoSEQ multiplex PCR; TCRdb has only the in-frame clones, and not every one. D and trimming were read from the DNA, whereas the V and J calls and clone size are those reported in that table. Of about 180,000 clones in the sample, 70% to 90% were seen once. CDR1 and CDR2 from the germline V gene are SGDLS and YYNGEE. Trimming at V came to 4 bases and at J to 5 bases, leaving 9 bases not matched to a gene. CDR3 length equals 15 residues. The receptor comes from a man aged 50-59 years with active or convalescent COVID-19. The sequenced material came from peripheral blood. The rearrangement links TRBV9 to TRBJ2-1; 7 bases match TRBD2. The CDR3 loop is CASSPGSSGNNEQFF. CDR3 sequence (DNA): TGTGCCAGCAGCCCTGGGTCTAGCGGAAACAATGAGCAGTTCTTC.